This is a list of T cell receptor beta chains from one sample in a study of T cell responses to AZD1222 COVID-19 vaccine. The protocol was immunoSEQ multiplex PCR, while the TCRdb copy is restricted to in-frame clones and leaves out a portion. The data show 150,000 or so clones, about 90% seen once. The sample here was peripheral blood, taken on day 0 of AZD1222 vaccination. The origin of the receptors is an adult in good health. Both conserved end residues are part of each CDR3. The order of the fields is V gene, clone size, J gene, D gene, CDR3 DNA, CDR3 protein. D genes are given only for firm matches. Rows may omit the clone size; those that give it use once, few, many or a size class.

v_call: TRBV6-4
clone_size: -
j_call: TRBJ1-2
d_call: TRBD1
cdr3_nt: TGTGCCAGCACCAATCGGACAGGGAGAGGCGGCTACACCTTC
cdr3_aa: CASTNRTGRGGYTF

v_call: TRBV2
clone_size: -
j_call: TRBJ1-5
d_call: -
cdr3_nt: TGTGCCAGCAGTCGACAGAGTAGCAATCAGCCCCAGCATTTT
cdr3_aa: CASSRQSSNQPQHF

v_call: TRBV7-6
clone_size: -
j_call: TRBJ1-1
d_call: -
cdr3_nt: TGTGCCAGCAGCTTAGAGGGGACCGGCCCCCCGCTGAACACTGAAGCTTTCTTT
cdr3_aa: CASSLEGTGPPLNTEAFF

v_call: TRBV5-1
clone_size: -
j_call: TRBJ1-2
d_call: TRBD1
cdr3_nt: TGCGCCAGCAGAGCAGGGGGCCCTTTAGGTGGCTACACCTTC
cdr3_aa: CASRAGGPLGGYTF

v_call: TRBV12-3/TRBV12-4
clone_size: -
j_call: TRBJ2-7
d_call: -
cdr3_nt: TGTGCCAGCAGTTTCCAGAGCTCCTACGAGCAGTACTTC
cdr3_aa: CASSFQSSYEQYF

v_call: TRBV5-4
clone_size: -
j_call: TRBJ2-2
d_call: -
cdr3_nt: TGTGCCAGCCACGGCGGGGATAGGGACACCGGGGAGCTGTTTTTT
cdr3_aa: CASHGGDRDTGELFF

v_call: TRBV5-1
clone_size: -
j_call: TRBJ2-2
d_call: TRBD1
cdr3_nt: TGCGCCAGCACCGACAGGGTTACGGGGGAGCTGTTTTTT
cdr3_aa: CASTDRVTGELFF

v_call: TRBV24-1
clone_size: -
j_call: TRBJ2-3
d_call: TRBD2
cdr3_nt: TGTGCCACCCGACTAGCGGGGCTCTTAAATACGCAGTATTTT
cdr3_aa: CATRLAGLLNTQYF

v_call: TRBV19
clone_size: -
j_call: TRBJ1-5
d_call: -
cdr3_nt: TGTGCCAGTAGTATTAGGGCCGAGTATAGCAATCAGCCCCAGCATTTT
cdr3_aa: CASSIRAEYSNQPQHF

v_call: TRBV18
clone_size: -
j_call: TRBJ2-2
d_call: -
cdr3_nt: TGTGCCAGCTCCCTCCGGAGGGAGAACACCGGGGAGCTGTTTTTT
cdr3_aa: CASSLRRENTGELFF

v_call: TRBV5-1
clone_size: -
j_call: TRBJ2-7
d_call: -
cdr3_nt: TGCGCCAGCAGCACCGGGATTTACGAGCAGTACTTC
cdr3_aa: CASSTGIYEQYF

v_call: TRBV7-8
clone_size: once
j_call: TRBJ1-2
d_call: TRBD1
cdr3_nt: TGTGCCAGCAGCCAAACAGGGGTGTCCTATGGCTACACCTTC
cdr3_aa: CASSQTGVSYGYTF

v_call: TRBV28
clone_size: -
j_call: TRBJ1-6
d_call: -
cdr3_nt: TGTGCCAGCAGCCCTTGGGGTCCCCTAGGATCACCCCTCCACTTT
cdr3_aa: CASSPWGPLGSPLHF

v_call: TRBV28
clone_size: -
j_call: TRBJ1-2
d_call: -
cdr3_nt: TGTGCCAGCAGTTTATCCCTGACAGGTATAGGCTATGGCTACACCTTC
cdr3_aa: CASSLSLTGIGYGYTF

v_call: TRBV7-9
clone_size: -
j_call: TRBJ1-3
d_call: -
cdr3_nt: TGTGCCAGCAGCTTAGCGCTACGAGAGGGATCCCCTGGAAACACCATATATTTT
cdr3_aa: CASSLALREGSPGNTIYF

v_call: TRBV28
clone_size: few
j_call: TRBJ2-2
d_call: -
cdr3_nt: TGTGCCAGCAAGCCTAGGGACCCACTTAAGACCGGGGAGCTGTTTTTT
cdr3_aa: CASKPRDPLKTGELFF

v_call: TRBV19
clone_size: -
j_call: TRBJ2-5
d_call: -
cdr3_nt: TGTGCCAGTAGTTGGGGCGGGACAATGAGTTCGGAGACCCAGTACTTC
cdr3_aa: CASSWGGTMSSETQYF

v_call: TRBV30
clone_size: -
j_call: TRBJ1-6
d_call: -
cdr3_nt: TGTGCCTGGAGTCCCCAGGGGTTGTATTTTGATTCACCCCTCCACTTT
cdr3_aa: CAWSPQGLYFDSPLHF

v_call: TRBV5-4
clone_size: -
j_call: TRBJ2-7
d_call: -
cdr3_nt: TGTGCCAGCAGCTTGGTGGCTAGCGCGGGGAGGAGGGGAGAGCAGTACTTC
cdr3_aa: CASSLVASAGRRGEQYF

v_call: TRBV5-1
clone_size: -
j_call: TRBJ2-7
d_call: TRBD1
cdr3_nt: TGCGCCAGCAGCTTGGCCCCGGGACAGGGGGCCGGGCAGTACTTC
cdr3_aa: CASSLAPGQGAGQYF

v_call: TRBV18
clone_size: -
j_call: TRBJ2-1
d_call: -
cdr3_nt: TGTGCCAGCTCACTTAAAGGGGGAGGGGGTCCCAATGAGCAGTTCTTC
cdr3_aa: CASSLKGGGGPNEQFF

v_call: TRBV9
clone_size: many
j_call: TRBJ1-3
d_call: -
cdr3_nt: TGTGCCAGCAGTCTCTCCGGAGCAGGAAACACCATATATTTT
cdr3_aa: CASSLSGAGNTIYF

v_call: TRBV2
clone_size: -
j_call: TRBJ2-7
d_call: -
cdr3_nt: TGTGCCAGCAGTCCGGACAGACGCGTTTACGAGCAGTACTTC
cdr3_aa: CASSPDRRVYEQYF

v_call: TRBV25-1
clone_size: -
j_call: TRBJ2-3
d_call: TRBD2
cdr3_nt: TGTGCCAGCAGTAAATTCAGCGGGGGCACAGATACGCAGTATTTT
cdr3_aa: CASSKFSGGTDTQYF

v_call: TRBV6-1
clone_size: -
j_call: TRBJ1-2
d_call: TRBD1
cdr3_nt: TGTGCCAGCAGTGACCGGGGACAGGGGGTGAACTATGGCTACACCTTC
cdr3_aa: CASSDRGQGVNYGYTF

v_call: TRBV29-1
clone_size: -
j_call: TRBJ1-5
d_call: -
cdr3_nt: TGCAGCGTCGCAGACACTAATAGCAATCAGCCCCAGCATTTT
cdr3_aa: CSVADTNSNQPQHF

v_call: TRBV6-5
clone_size: -
j_call: TRBJ2-1
d_call: -
cdr3_nt: TGTGCCAGCAGTTACTCGTTCAGTCGGACTAATGAGCAGTTCTTC
cdr3_aa: CASSYSFSRTNEQFF

v_call: TRBV5-4
clone_size: few
j_call: TRBJ2-5
d_call: TRBD2
cdr3_nt: TGTGCCAGCAGAAGTAGCGGGGGGGCCTGGGAGACCCAGTACTTC
cdr3_aa: CASRSSGGAWETQYF

v_call: TRBV6-5
clone_size: -
j_call: TRBJ1-4
d_call: -
cdr3_nt: TGTGCCAGCAGTTTTACTCTGGTAGCAACTAATGAAAAACTGTTTTTT
cdr3_aa: CASSFTLVATNEKLFF

v_call: TRBV28
clone_size: once
j_call: TRBJ1-1
d_call: -
cdr3_nt: TGTGCCAGCAGTTCGCCCTTGGGGGCAGGCACTGAAGCTTTCTTT
cdr3_aa: CASSSPLGAGTEAFF

v_call: TRBV6-2/TRBV6-3
clone_size: -
j_call: TRBJ2-1
d_call: TRBD2
cdr3_nt: TGTGCCAGCAGTTACCCCCTTGCTAGCGGGAGGAAAAATGAGCAGTTCTTC
cdr3_aa: CASSYPLASGRKNEQFF

v_call: TRBV7-2
clone_size: -
j_call: TRBJ2-3
d_call: TRBD2
cdr3_nt: TGTGCCAGCAGCTCGTGGACTAGTGAGACAGATACGCAGTATTTT
cdr3_aa: CASSSWTSETDTQYF

v_call: TRBV12-3/TRBV12-4
clone_size: once
j_call: TRBJ2-5
d_call: -
cdr3_nt: TGTGCCAGCAGTTTATACCCCACGCTCCCCCAGTACTTC
cdr3_aa: CASSLYPTLPQYF

v_call: TRBV5-1
clone_size: -
j_call: TRBJ2-5
d_call: -
cdr3_nt: TGCGCCAGCAGTGGGTTCCAAGAGACCCAGTACTTC
cdr3_aa: CASSGFQETQYF

v_call: TRBV28
clone_size: -
j_call: TRBJ1-3
d_call: -
cdr3_nt: TGTGCCAGCAGTCGGGTCAAGGAGATAAAAGGAAACACCATATATTTT
cdr3_aa: CASSRVKEIKGNTIYF

v_call: TRBV30
clone_size: -
j_call: TRBJ1-1
d_call: TRBD1
cdr3_nt: TGTGCCTGGACACGGTGGCCCTCGACAGGGGGGTTAGCTGAAGCTTTCTTT
cdr3_aa: CAWTRWPSTGGLAEAFF

v_call: TRBV30
clone_size: -
j_call: TRBJ2-3
d_call: TRBD1
cdr3_nt: TGTGCCTGGAGACTAGGGCAGGGGGGCACAGATACGCAGTATTTT
cdr3_aa: CAWRLGQGGTDTQYF

v_call: TRBV30
clone_size: -
j_call: TRBJ1-1
d_call: TRBD1
cdr3_nt: TGTGCCTGGAGTTCTTTCTTTCGGGACAGGGGTACTGAAGCTTTCTTT
cdr3_aa: CAWSSFFRDRGTEAFF

v_call: TRBV18
clone_size: -
j_call: TRBJ1-5
d_call: TRBD1
cdr3_nt: TGTGCCAGCTCACCGGGACAGGGGATATTCCAGCCCCAGCATTTT
cdr3_aa: CASSPGQGIFQPQHF

v_call: TRBV6-2/TRBV6-3
clone_size: -
j_call: TRBJ2-7
d_call: TRBD2
cdr3_nt: TGTGCCAGCAGTGTGCTAGATAGCGGGAGCTCCTACGAGCAGTACTTC
cdr3_aa: CASSVLDSGSSYEQYF

v_call: TRBV19
clone_size: -
j_call: TRBJ1-2
d_call: -
cdr3_nt: TGTGCCAGTACCGCGGCGGTAGTTGGTGGCTACACCTTC
cdr3_aa: CASTAAVVGGYTF

v_call: TRBV20-1
clone_size: -
j_call: TRBJ1-1
d_call: -
cdr3_nt: TGCAGTGGGGTCGGACAAACTGAAGCTTTCTTT
cdr3_aa: CSGVGQTEAFF

v_call: TRBV28
clone_size: once
j_call: TRBJ1-5
d_call: -
cdr3_nt: TGTGCCAGCAGTTGGGAGGCGAATCAGCCCCAGCATTTT
cdr3_aa: CASSWEANQPQHF

v_call: TRBV7-9
clone_size: -
j_call: TRBJ2-7
d_call: -
cdr3_nt: TGTGCCAGCAGCTTTGACTACGAGCAGTACTTC
cdr3_aa: CASSFDYEQYF

v_call: TRBV6-5
clone_size: -
j_call: TRBJ2-7
d_call: TRBD1
cdr3_nt: TGTGCCAGCAGTTACGACGGGACAGGGCCCTACGAGCAGTACTTC
cdr3_aa: CASSYDGTGPYEQYF

v_call: TRBV7-2
clone_size: -
j_call: TRBJ1-2
d_call: TRBD1
cdr3_nt: TGTGCCAGCAGCTGGGGGACAGGGGGCGGGTATGGCTACACCTTC
cdr3_aa: CASSWGTGGGYGYTF

v_call: TRBV7-2
clone_size: -
j_call: TRBJ2-7
d_call: TRBD2
cdr3_nt: TGTGCCAGCAGCTTTGGTGCGGGAGGGCGGGGCGAGCAGTACTTC
cdr3_aa: CASSFGAGGRGEQYF

v_call: TRBV13
clone_size: -
j_call: TRBJ2-3
d_call: -
cdr3_nt: TGTGCCAGCAGCCCCGGCGACACAGATACGCAGTATTTT
cdr3_aa: CASSPGDTDTQYF

v_call: TRBV28
clone_size: -
j_call: TRBJ1-2
d_call: -
cdr3_nt: TGTGCCAGCAGAACCCCCGCGCCTGGCGATGGCTACACCTTC
cdr3_aa: CASRTPAPGDGYTF

v_call: TRBV5-1
clone_size: -
j_call: TRBJ2-7
d_call: -
cdr3_nt: TGCGCCAGCAGCCCTAATGCGGGGACCCCCTACGAGCAGTACTTC
cdr3_aa: CASSPNAGTPYEQYF

v_call: TRBV9
clone_size: -
j_call: TRBJ2-1
d_call: TRBD2
cdr3_nt: TGTGCCAGCAGCGTAGCCCTAGTGGGACTACCCTACAATGAGCAGTTCTTC
cdr3_aa: CASSVALVGLPYNEQFF

v_call: TRBV2
clone_size: -
j_call: TRBJ1-1
d_call: TRBD1
cdr3_nt: TGTGCCAGCAGGGGGGGACAGGGGCTAGGGAACACTGAAGCTTTCTTT
cdr3_aa: CASRGGQGLGNTEAFF

v_call: TRBV25-1
clone_size: -
j_call: TRBJ1-2
d_call: -
cdr3_nt: TGTGCCAGCAGTGCAGGGGCGCTGGGCTACACCTTC
cdr3_aa: CASSAGALGYTF